A selection of T cell receptor beta chains follows, all from one sample in a study of pediatric ulcerative colitis. Assay used: immunoSEQ multiplex PCR; TCRdb lists only in-frame clones, some missing. There are around 40,000 clones in the sample; around 75% occur only once, and 8% to 9.5% lies in the top ten. Material: gut tissue. The receptors were gathered from a boy younger than 18 with severe ulcerative colitis. The CDR3 runs from the conserved cysteine through the conserved F or W. D genes are given only for firm matches. Clone size is given for some rows only: seen once, a few or many times, or a class if the clone is expanded.

TRBV5-1	-	-	TRBJ1-1	CASSLARGGTEAFF	TGCGCCAGCAGCTTGGCCAGAGGGGGCACTGAAGCTTTCTTT
TRBV18	-	-	TRBJ2-6	CASSPTQISGANVLTF	TGTGCCAGCTCACCAACACAGATCTCTGGGGCCAACGTCCTGACTTTC
TRBV28	few	TRBD1	TRBJ2-3	CASSSLPGQRSTDTQYF	TGTGCCAGCAGTTCACTTCCGGGACAGAGAAGCACAGATACGCAGTATTTT
TRBV15	few	-	TRBJ1-4	CATSRDKAVREKLFF	TGTGCCACCAGCAGAGATAAAGCGGTGAGGGAAAAACTGTTTTTT
TRBV9	-	-	TRBJ1-2	CASSDNRDRGYTF	TGTGCCAGCAGCGATAACAGGGATCGAGGCTACACCTTC
TRBV18	-	TRBD1	TRBJ1-1	CASSSGQGDTEAFF	TGTGCCAGCTCATCCGGACAGGGAGACACTGAAGCTTTCTTT
TRBV5-1	-	TRBD2	TRBJ2-7	CASSLVGLAVVPYEQYF	TGCGCCAGCAGCTTGGTCGGACTAGCGGTTGTACCTTACGAGCAGTACTTC
TRBV19	-	TRBD2	TRBJ2-1	CASSTLLGGTYNEQFF	TGTGCCAGTAGTACCCTATTGGGGGGGACCTACAATGAGCAGTTCTTC
TRBV29-1	-	TRBD1	TRBJ2-5	CSVVTGKVGETQYF	TGCAGCGTCGTGACAGGGAAAGTAGGGGAGACCCAGTACTTC
TRBV7-9	-	-	TRBJ1-1	CASSHVGATANTEAFF	TGTGCCAGCAGCCACGTTGGGGCGACCGCGAACACTGAAGCTTTCTTT
TRBV9	-	-	TRBJ2-7	CASSVDGEPYEQYF	TGTGCCAGCAGCGTAGACGGGGAACCCTACGAGCAGTACTTC
TRBV6-5	-	TRBD1	TRBJ1-2	CASSETGVYGYTF	TGTGCCAGCAGCGAAACAGGGGTCTATGGCTACACCTTC
TRBV16	-	TRBD1	TRBJ1-1	CASSPPTGGHTEAFF	TGTGCCAGCAGCCCCCCGACAGGGGGCCACACTGAAGCTTTCTTT
TRBV14	-	-	TRBJ2-3	CASSQGDNPYTDTQYF	TGTGCCAGCAGCCAAGGGGACAATCCTTACACAGATACGCAGTATTTT
TRBV7-2	-	TRBD1	TRBJ1-1	CASSLEGTGEAFF	TGTGCCAGCAGCTTAGAGGGGACAGGTGAAGCTTTCTTT
TRBV19	-	TRBD1	TRBJ1-2	CASRMDRFYGYTF	TGTGCCAGTAGGATGGACAGGTTTTATGGCTACACCTTC
TRBV2	few	-	TRBJ1-2	CASSEAVTYGYTF	TGTGCCAGCAGTGAGGCAGTCACCTATGGCTACACCTTC
TRBV5-4	-	TRBD2	TRBJ2-1	CASNQGGGPYNEQFF	TGTGCCAGCAATCAGGGCGGGGGGCCGTACAATGAGCAGTTCTTC
TRBV19	-	TRBD1	TRBJ1-2	CASSSTQGANYGYTF	TGTGCCAGTAGTAGTACTCAGGGGGCGAACTACGGCTACACCTTC
TRBV5-1	-	-	TRBJ2-7	CASSPAGGPYEQYF	TGCGCCAGCAGCCCGGCTGGAGGTCCCTACGAGCAGTACTTC
TRBV7-8	-	TRBD2	TRBJ2-3	CASSRTSGRRTDTQYF	TGTGCCAGCAGCCGGACTAGTGGGAGGCGCACAGATACGCAGTATTTT
TRBV27	-	-	TRBJ2-5	CASSPFQEETQYF	TGTGCCAGCAGTCCCTTTCAGGAAGAGACCCAGTACTTC
TRBV10-3	-	TRBD2	TRBJ2-7	CAIQPGGAYEQYF	TGTGCCATCCAACCCGGGGGGGCCTACGAGCAGTACTTC
TRBV7-9	-	-	TRBJ1-5	CASSLGAAYSNQPQHF	TGTGCCAGCAGCTTAGGGGCGGCCTATAGCAATCAGCCCCAGCATTTT
TRBV7-9	few	TRBD2	TRBJ2-5	CASSSAGGFETQYF	TGTGCCAGCAGCTCAGCGGGGGGGTTCGAGACCCAGTACTTC
TRBV10-3	once	-	TRBJ2-3	CAITPAVGARDTQYF	TGTGCCATCACTCCTGCGGTAGGGGCGAGGGATACGCAGTATTTT
TRBV30	-	-	TRBJ2-7	CAWSVGLDGIEQYF	TGTGCCTGGAGTGTAGGTCTAGATGGCATCGAGCAGTACTTC
TRBV5-1	-	-	TRBJ1-3	CASSLGQSTGNTIYF	TGCGCCAGCAGCTTGGGACAGAGTACTGGAAACACCATATATTTT
TRBV6-5	few	-	TRBJ2-3	CASSHWGADTDTQYF	TGTGCCAGCAGCCACTGGGGGGCCGACACAGATACGCAGTATTTT
TRBV6-5	-	-	TRBJ1-2	CASSYSRGAGGYGYTF	TGTGCCAGCAGTTACTCCCGGGGGGCCGGGGGGTATGGCTACACCTTC
TRBV7-2	-	-	TRBJ1-1	CASSQRSGRMNTEAFF	TGTGCCAGCAGCCAAAGGTCGGGGAGAATGAACACTGAAGCTTTCTTT
TRBV6-6	-	-	TRBJ1-3	CASEGDGNTIYF	TGTGCCAGCGAGGGAGACGGAAACACCATATATTTT
TRBV6-5	-	-	TRBJ1-2	CASSSQRGAGTYGYTF	TGTGCCAGCAGTTCACAACGAGGGGCCGGGACCTATGGCTACACCTTC
TRBV19	few	-	TRBJ1-1	CASSIVQGRTEAFF	TGTGCCAGTAGTATAGTGCAGGGGAGGACTGAAGCTTTCTTT
TRBV30	few	-	TRBJ1-6	CAWSVRWGDNSPLHF	TGTGCCTGGAGTGTACGGTGGGGAGATAATTCACCCCTCCACTTT
TRBV19	-	-	TRBJ2-7	CASSISTVVSYEQYF	TGTGCCAGTAGTATATCAACAGTCGTCTCCTACGAGCAGTACTTC
TRBV6-1	-	-	TRBJ1-5	CASSWNSNQPQHF	TGTGCCAGCAGTTGGAATAGCAATCAGCCCCAGCATTTT
TRBV15	-	-	TRBJ2-3	CATSRDLSGGVPDTQYF	TGTGCCACCAGCAGAGATCTAAGTGGGGGTGTCCCAGATACGCAGTATTTT
TRBV2	-	TRBD1	TRBJ1-2	CASSATGVEYGYTF	TGTGCCAGCAGCGCTACAGGGGTTGAATATGGCTACACCTTC
TRBV2	few	TRBD1	TRBJ1-6	CASSDRRGNSPLHF	TGTGCCAGCAGTGACCGCAGGGGGAATTCACCCCTCCACTTT
TRBV6-5	-	-	TRBJ1-1	CASHGGGHTEAFF	TGTGCCAGCCACGGGGGTGGGCACACTGAAGCTTTCTTT
TRBV5-1	-	-	TRBJ1-3	CASKAERGNTIYF	TGCGCCAGCAAGGCGGAGAGAGGAAACACCATATATTTT
TRBV5-4	-	-	TRBJ2-5	CASSWGGQQETQYF	TGTGCCAGCAGCTGGGGGGGGCAGCAAGAGACCCAGTACTTC
TRBV4-1	-	-	TRBJ2-5	CASSSHLDTQETQYF	TGCGCCAGCAGCAGCCACCTCGACACCCAAGAGACCCAGTACTTC
TRBV28	few	-	TRBJ1-2	CASTAGQSNYGYTF	TGTGCCAGCACCGCAGGACAGTCAAACTATGGCTACACCTTC